This T cell receptor beta chain was recovered during a study of OX40 agonist ivuxolimab in advanced cancers. Profiling relied on immunoSEQ multiplex PCR, and the TCRdb table lists in-frame clones only, not all of them. The sample shows tens of thousands of clones, 70% to 90% of them seen only once. The CDR3 length is 15 residues. The germline V and J ends were trimmed by 0 bases and 4 bases, with 9 bases remaining between them. Per the germline V gene, CDR1 is MNHEY and CDR2 is SVGAGI. The TCR comes from an adult with an advanced solid tumor such as melanoma, head and neck, liver or kidney cancer. The specimen comprised CD4+ or CD8+ T cells sorted from blood, sampled in a trial of the OX40 agonist ivuxolimab. V is TRBV6-5 and J is TRBJ1-4, with D possibly being TRBD1 (5 bases). For the CDR3, the DNA is TGTGCCAGCAGTTACTCGGGGCAGATTAATGAAAAACTGTTTTTT. Encoded protein: CASSYSGQINEKLFF.